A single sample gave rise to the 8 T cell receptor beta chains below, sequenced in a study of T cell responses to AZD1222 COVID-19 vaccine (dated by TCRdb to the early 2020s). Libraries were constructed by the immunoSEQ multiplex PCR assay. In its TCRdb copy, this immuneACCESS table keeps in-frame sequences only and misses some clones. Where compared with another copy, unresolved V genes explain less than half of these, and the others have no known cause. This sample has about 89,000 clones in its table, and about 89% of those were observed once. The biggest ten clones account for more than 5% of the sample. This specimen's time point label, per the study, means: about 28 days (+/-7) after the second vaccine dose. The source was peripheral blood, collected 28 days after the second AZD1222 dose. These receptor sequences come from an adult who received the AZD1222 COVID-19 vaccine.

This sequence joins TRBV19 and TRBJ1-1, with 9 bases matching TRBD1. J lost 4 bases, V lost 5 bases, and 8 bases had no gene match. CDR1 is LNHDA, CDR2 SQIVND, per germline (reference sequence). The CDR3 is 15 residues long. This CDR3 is CASSLDRGGGTEAFF. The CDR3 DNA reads TGTGCCAGTAGTCTGGACAGGGGAGGAGGCACTGAAGCTTTCTTT.

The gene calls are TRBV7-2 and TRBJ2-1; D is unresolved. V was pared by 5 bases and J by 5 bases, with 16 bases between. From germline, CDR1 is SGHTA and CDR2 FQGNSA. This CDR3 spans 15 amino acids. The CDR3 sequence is CASSHRRDSHNEQFF. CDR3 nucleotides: TGTGCCAGCAGCCATCGCAGAGATTCTCACAATGAGCAGTTCTTC.

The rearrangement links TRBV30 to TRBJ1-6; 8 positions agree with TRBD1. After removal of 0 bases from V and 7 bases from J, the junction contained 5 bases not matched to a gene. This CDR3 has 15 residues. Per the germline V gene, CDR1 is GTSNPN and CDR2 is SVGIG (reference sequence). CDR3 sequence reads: CAWSVQGGPNSPLHF. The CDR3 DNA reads TGTGCCTGGAGTGTACAGGGGGGACCAAATTCACCCCTCCACTTT.

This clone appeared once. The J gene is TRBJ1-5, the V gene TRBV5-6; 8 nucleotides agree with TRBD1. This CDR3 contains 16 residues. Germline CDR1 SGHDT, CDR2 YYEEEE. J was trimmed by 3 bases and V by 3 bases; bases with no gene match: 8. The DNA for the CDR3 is TGTGCCAGCAGCTGGGCAGGGGGCTTTTCCAATCAGCCCCAGCATTTT. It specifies CASSWAGGFSNQPQHF. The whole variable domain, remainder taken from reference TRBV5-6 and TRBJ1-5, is DAGVTQSPTHLIKTRGQQVTLRCSPKSGHDTVSWYQQALGQGPQFIFQYYEEEERQRGNFPDRFSGHQFPNYSSELNVNALLLGDSALYLCASSWAGGFSNQPQHFGDGTRLSIL.

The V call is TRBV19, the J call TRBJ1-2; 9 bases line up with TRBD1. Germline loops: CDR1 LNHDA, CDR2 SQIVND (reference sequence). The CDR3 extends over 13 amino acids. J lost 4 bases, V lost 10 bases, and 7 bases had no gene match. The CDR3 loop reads CATTGTGPYGYTF. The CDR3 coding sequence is TGTGCCACCACCGGGACAGGGCCCTATGGCTACACCTTC.

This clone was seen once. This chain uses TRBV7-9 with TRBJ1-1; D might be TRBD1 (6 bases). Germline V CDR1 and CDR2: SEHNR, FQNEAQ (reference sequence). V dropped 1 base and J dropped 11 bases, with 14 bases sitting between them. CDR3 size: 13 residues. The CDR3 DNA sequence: TGTGCCAGCAGCTTAGGGGGGGCCGGAGATGCTTTCTTT. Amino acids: CASSLGGAGDAFF.

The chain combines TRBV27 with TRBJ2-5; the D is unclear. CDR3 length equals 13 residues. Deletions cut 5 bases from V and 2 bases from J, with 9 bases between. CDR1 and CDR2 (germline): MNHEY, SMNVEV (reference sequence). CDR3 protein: CASSTSRQETQYF. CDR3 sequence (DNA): TGTGCCAGCAGTACCTCTCGTCAAGAGACCCAGTACTTC.

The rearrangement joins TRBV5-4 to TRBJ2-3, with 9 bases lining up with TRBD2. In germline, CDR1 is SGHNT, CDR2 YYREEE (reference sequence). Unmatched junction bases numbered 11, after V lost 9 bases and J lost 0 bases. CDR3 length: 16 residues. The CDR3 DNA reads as TGTGCCATAAGCGGGGGGCGAATGACTAGCACAGATACGCAGTATTTT. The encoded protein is CAISGGRMTSTDTQYF.